This is a list of T cell receptor beta chains from one sample in a study of monozygotic twins with inflammatory bowel disease. TCRdb re-analyzed the 5' RACE reads; it lists each CDR3 protein once, without DNA. Recorded for this sample: tens of thousands of distinct CDR3 sequences. The sample comprised blood. All receptors come from a human donor with ulcerative colitis or Crohn's disease, or a healthy co-twin of an affected twin (not recorded which). Each CDR3 is given with its conserved first and last residue.

v_gene	j_gene	CDR3aa
TRBV7-9	TRBJ1-2	CASSTSYRELGGYTF
TRBV12-3/TRBV12-4	TRBJ1-3	CASAPTRTGNTIYF
TRBV20-1	TRBJ1-1	CSAGAEGEAFF
TRBV3-1	TRBJ2-5	CASSQIRQETQYF
TRBV27	TRBJ2-7	CASSLSRTGAYEQYF
TRBV27	TRBJ1-5	CASSALQGGSNQPQHF
TRBV7-2	TRBJ1-2	CASSLPTGAKPYGYTF
TRBV19	TRBJ2-7	CASQTAGHEQYF
TRBV18	TRBJ2-3	CASSPRGSAIVADTQYF
TRBV5-1	TRBJ2-3	CASSLPWDTDTQYF
TRBV27	TRBJ2-4	CASSLQGLAKNIQYF
TRBV6-1	TRBJ1-2	CASSERTGEVSANYGYTF
TRBV5-1	TRBJ2-4	CASSLQGMRDIQYF
TRBV3-1	TRBJ1-5	CASSQRTGDQPQHF
TRBV9	TRBJ1-2	CASSATGNSYGYTF
TRBV18	TRBJ2-3	CASSPGQSDTQYF
TRBV20-1	TRBJ2-1	CSARDWGQSYNEQFF
TRBV18	TRBJ2-6	CASSPSLGGAPRGANVLTF
TRBV9	TRBJ2-3	CASGGGHTDTQYF
TRBV7-9	TRBJ2-5	CASSLGLAGGEETQYF
TRBV7-2	TRBJ2-7	CASSLADYQAEQYF
TRBV2	TRBJ1-1	CASSVFTGSGFF
TRBV5-4	TRBJ2-3	CASSGGRTDTQYF
TRBV7-9	TRBJ2-5	CASSTPGQTQETQYF
TRBV6-5	TRBJ1-1	CASSSRQGAGSEAFF
TRBV3-1	TRBJ2-2	CASSQGTGNTGELFF
TRBV20-1	TRBJ1-5	CSARDQGRGYNQPQHF
TRBV6-1	TRBJ1-2	CASRAGDVRGDYGYTF
TRBV10-3	TRBJ1-1	CAISEGRMNTEAFF
TRBV6-1	TRBJ1-2	CASKETANYGYTF
TRBV6-4	TRBJ1-6	CASSDVENTPLHF
TRBV5-1	TRBJ2-1	CASSLAAGRTALAGKNEQFF
TRBV3-1	TRBJ1-5	CASSQDQVSNQPQHF
TRBV20-1	TRBJ2-5	CSVGEDGKTQYF
TRBV24-1	TRBJ2-1	CATSDPGTSGTSSYNEQFF
TRBV2	TRBJ2-7	CASSEAKSVYEQYF
TRBV12-5	TRBJ2-3	CASGLVLFPGLAGAREDTQYF
TRBV6-5	TRBJ1-5	CASNFDRDWGNQPQHF
TRBV18	TRBJ2-7	CASSPSTYEQYF
TRBV10-1	TRBJ1-6	CASRDFRWALHF
TRBV18	TRBJ1-1	CASSSNRANTEAFF
TRBV6-1	TRBJ1-1	CASSESGGGPEAFF
TRBV6-1	TRBJ2-1	CASSEVTSGGLEQFF
TRBV18	TRBJ2-2	CASSPPAGGPHTGELFF
TRBV7-9	TRBJ1-1	CASSLGGWNGAFF
TRBV6-5	TRBJ2-1	CASSYQGHYNEQFF
TRBV20-1	TRBJ1-4	CSATAPGPGTEKLFF
TRBV5-1	TRBJ2-3	CASRTSGVADTQYF
TRBV11-2	TRBJ2-1	CASSSRTGSEQFF
TRBV10-3	TRBJ2-7	CAISVREYEQYF
TRBV12-3/TRBV12-4	TRBJ2-7	CASRSGQGPYEQYF
TRBV5-1	TRBJ1-1	CASSFTVTNTEAFF
TRBV25-1	TRBJ2-5	CASSEHLAGRQKETQYF